Presented here are 27 T cell receptor beta chains from one specimen sequenced in a study of cytomegalovirus exposure and HLA in healthy donors. 13 Jbeta primers and 60 Vbeta primers were used for the PCR. Sequencing was performed with immunoSEQ multiplex PCR; in TCRdb, only in-frame clones are kept and a portion is missing. The sample includes 150,000 to 200,000 clones, about four fifths of them seen just once. Input material: PBMCs. The receptor set was obtained from a woman aged 45-59 years in good health and CMV-seronegative.

This clone was counted a single time. The gene calls are TRBV5-1 and TRBJ2-7; 9 nucleotides agree with TRBD1. This CDR3 has 13 amino acids. Germline loops: CDR1 SGHRS, CDR2 YFSETQ. Trimming cost V 4 bases and J 6 bases; bases outside gene matches: 5. The DNA for the CDR3 is TGCGCCAGCAGCCAGGGGACAGGGCTCGAGCAGTACTTC. It encodes CASSQGTGLEQYF.

This sequence joins TRBV4-1 and TRBJ1-5, with unresolved D. CDR3 length: 14 residues. Germline CDR1 MGHRA, CDR2 YSYEKL. With 4 bases removed from V and 3 bases from J, the gap between germline ends came to 10 bases. The CDR3, as DNA: TGCGCCAGCAGCCCTCGAGGTTTCAATCAGCCCCAGCATTTT. Encoded protein: CASSPRGFNQPQHF.

The chain is built from TRBV4-2 and TRBJ2-2, with 14 bases aligning to TRBD2. J gave up 3 bases and V 2 bases, and 5 bases lay outside the gene matches. This CDR3 is built from 18 residues. The V gene's germline CDR1 is LGHNA and CDR2 YNFKEQ. The CDR3 DNA reads TGTGCCAGCAGCCAACTGGGACTAGCGGGAGTAGACACCGGGGAGCTGTTTTTT. Translating it yields CASSQLGLAGVDTGELFF.

V and J are TRBV28 and TRBJ2-2; TRBD1 aligns across 7 bases. From germline, CDR1 is MDHEN and CDR2 SYDVKM. With 5 bases clipped from V and 3 bases from J, the junction kept 6 bases outside the gene matches. CDR3 length equals 15 residues. The CDR3 region is CASSEGAQDTGELFF. CDR3 coding DNA: TGTGCCAGCAGTGAGGGGGCGCAAGACACCGGGGAGCTGTTTTTT.

This clone was recorded only once. The V gene is TRBV28, the J gene TRBJ2-6; no definite D call. Germline V gene lookup returns CDR1 MDHEN and CDR2 SYDVKM. The CDR3 spans 17 residues. Trimming shortened V by 5 bases and J by 0 bases, and 14 bases separated the two germline ends. CDR3 residues: CASSPPLSLSGANVLTF. For the CDR3, the DNA is TGTGCCAGCAGTCCACCGCTTAGCCTCTCTGGGGCCAACGTCCTGACTTTC.

This clone was seen once. The chain employs TRBV2 and TRBJ2-3; TRBD1 matches 9 bases. V lost 5 bases, J lost 5 bases, and 17 bases stayed unmatched. Germline V CDR1 and CDR2: SNHLY, FYNNEI. The CDR3 has 18 residues. CDR3 sequence reads: CASSPRRGGQGHQDTQYF. CDR3 nucleotide sequence: TGTGCCAGCAGTCCCCGAAGGGGGGGACAGGGTCATCAAGATACGCAGTATTTT.

V and J are TRBV5-1 and TRBJ1-5; D ambiguous. This CDR3 contains 14 residues. CDR1 is SGHRS and CDR2 is YFSETQ in the germline V gene. V lost 3 bases and J 2 bases, leaving 9 bases between the germline ends. The CDR3 region is CASSSMGGNQPQHF. In nucleotides, the CDR3 is TGCGCCAGCAGCTCAATGGGAGGCAATCAGCCCCAGCATTTT. Filled out from reference TRBV5-1 and TRBJ1-5, the complete variable domain reads KAGVTQTPRYLIKTRGQQVTLSCSPISGHRSVSWYQQTPGQGLQFLFEYFSETQRNKGNFPGRFSGRQFSNSRSEMNVSTLELGDSALYLCASSSMGGNQPQHFGDGTRLSIL.

This clone was counted a single time. The chain carries TRBV7-9 and TRBJ2-5; no reliable D call. V shed 5 bases and J shed 7 bases, with 29 bases lying between them. Looked up from germline, CDR1 is SEHNR and CDR2 is FQNEAQ (reference sequence). This CDR3 comprises 18 residues. The CDR3 sequence is CASSLRLSPPTQSGTQYF. CDR3 in DNA: TGTGCCAGCAGCCTACGTTTATCCCCTCCGACCCAATCGGGGACCCAGTACTTC.

CDR3 protein: CASSLSGTSSYEQYF. Here the CDR3 DNA reads TGTGCCAGCAGCTTATCCGGGACTAGCAGCTACGAGCAGTACTTC. This chain uses TRBV11-2 with TRBJ2-7; 9 nucleotides align to TRBD2. Per germline, CDR1 SGHAT and CDR2 FQNNGV. The CDR3 is 15 amino acids. J gave up 3 bases and V 2 bases, and 5 bases lay outside the gene matches. The full variable domain, completed using reference TRBV11-2 and TRBJ2-7, is EAGVAQSPRYKIIEKRQSVAFWCNPISGHATLYWYQQILGQGPKLLIQFQNNGVVDDSQLPKDRFSAERLKGVDSTLKIQPAKLEDSAVYLCASSLSGTSSYEQYFGPGTRLTVT.

The chain combines TRBV28 with TRBJ2-3; 9 nucleotides match TRBD2. The CDR3 is 16 residues long. The V segment lost 4 bases and the J segment 6 bases; nucleotides outside the gene matches: 11. Germline CDR1 MDHEN, CDR2 SYDVKM. CDR3 nucleotides: TGTGCCAGCAGTTCCCCCGGGACTAGCAGGCCCGATACGCAGTATTTT. Translating gives CASSSPGTSRPDTQYF.

This chain joins TRBV18 and TRBJ1-2; 7 nucleotides agree with TRBD1. The CDR3 is made up of 16 amino acids. Looked up from germline, CDR1 is KGHSH and CDR2 is LQKENI. V gave up 3 bases and J gave up 4 bases; unmatched junction bases: 11. The CDR3 bases are TGTGCCAGCTCACCGGTAACCCTTACAGGGGTCTATGGCTACACCTTC. This encodes CASSPVTLTGVYGYTF.

The chain carries TRBV4-3 and TRBJ2-7; 7 bases align to TRBD2. CDR1 and CDR2 from the germline V gene are LGHNA and YSLEER. The length of the CDR3 is 14 residues. V lost 1 base to trimming and J lost 1 base; unmatched junction nucleotides: 1. The CDR3 loop is CASSQAGGSYEQYF. CDR3 DNA: TGCGCCAGCAGCCAAGCGGGGGGTTCCTACGAGCAGTACTTC.

The V call is TRBV4-3, the J call TRBJ2-3; D may be TRBD2 (5 bases). V was shortened by 1 base and J by 2 bases, with 16 bases between the two germline ends. The germline V gene has CDR1 LGHNA and CDR2 YSLEER. The CDR3 totals 17 residues. The CDR3 region has the DNA TGCGCCAGCAGCCAAGGGGAAGGAGACTATCTCACAGATACGCAGTATTTT. Protein product: CASSQGEGDYLTDTQYF.

The chain uses TRBV6-6 and TRBJ2-5, with 7 nucleotides matching TRBD1. V was clipped by 3 bases and J by 2 bases; unmatched bases: 3. The germline V gene has CDR1 MNHNY and CDR2 SVGAGI (reference sequence). The CDR3 consists of 14 residues. DNA for the CDR3: TGTGCCAGCAGTTATCTCAGGGGGCAAGAGACCCAGTACTTC. It codes for CASSYLRGQETQYF.

The V call is TRBV19, the J call TRBJ1-5; 7 nucleotides match TRBD1. CDR3 length: 14 amino acids. Germline V gives CDR1 LNHDA, CDR2 SQIVND (reference sequence). Trimming removed 8 bases from V and 1 base from J; junction bases left unmatched: 5. CDR3 loop: CASYSRGSNQPQHF. CDR3 DNA sequence: TGTGCCAGTTACTCCAGGGGGAGCAATCAGCCCCAGCATTTT.

The chain recombines TRBV23-1 with TRBJ1-2; a possible D gene is TRBD1 (6 bases). TRBV23-1 is flagged as an ORF with uncertain function. CDR3 length: 14 amino acids. Trimming took 2 bases from V and 8 from J, leaving 15 bases between them. The CDR3 DNA sequence: TGCGCCAGCAGTCAAGTCGACAGGATGAAGGGCTACACCTTC. Translation: CASSQVDRMKGYTF.

The V gene is TRBV5-1, the J gene TRBJ2-1, with D perhaps matching TRBD2 (6 bases). Trimming took off 4 bases at V and 6 bases at J, with 11 bases between the two ends. The CDR3 contains 13 residues. From germline, CDR1 is SGHRS and CDR2 YFSETQ. CDR3 coding DNA: TGCGCCAGCAGCCTCTTGGGGGGCAATGAGCAGTTCTTC. It encodes CASSLLGGNEQFF.

This chain uses TRBV28 with TRBJ2-2; D ambiguous. CDR3 size: 13 residues. The germline gives CDR1 MDHEN, CDR2 SYDVKM. V was pared by 6 bases and J by 7 bases, with 12 bases between. The CDR3 region has the DNA TGTGCCAGCAGCCCGAGACTTGACGGGGAGCTGTTTTTT. This sequence encodes CASSPRLDGELFF.

This clone is a singleton in its sample. J is TRBJ2-7 and V is TRBV6-5, with D tentatively TRBD1 (5 bases). The CDR3 length is 10 residues. CDR1 is MNHEY, CDR2 SVGAGI, per germline. V gave up 10 bases and J gave up 2 bases, with 6 bases separating them. The CDR3 nucleotides are TGTGCCATAGGGGCCTACGAGCAGTACTTC. This gives the protein CAIGAYEQYF.

This clone was seen a few times. The J gene is TRBJ2-5, the V gene TRBV6-5; no firm D call. Trimming took 7 bases from V and 2 from J, leaving 11 bases between them. The germline V gene encodes CDR1 MNHEY and CDR2 SVGAGI. CDR3 length equals 13 residues. This CDR3 is CASTYQLQETQYF. The CDR3 DNA is TGTGCCAGCACCTACCAACTTCAAGAGACCCAGTACTTC.

The gene calls are TRBV2 and TRBJ1-2; TRBD1 agrees at 7 bases. This CDR3 has 14 residues. V lost 5 bases and J lost 3; bases outside the gene matches: 6. Germline loops: CDR1 SNHLY, CDR2 FYNNEI. The CDR3 DNA sequence: TGTGCCAGCAGTTCACAGGGGAGCGACTATGGCTACACCTTC. It encodes CASSSQGSDYGYTF.

The chain recombines TRBV6-6 with TRBJ1-4; perhaps TRBD1 as D (6 bases). Looked up from germline, CDR1 is MNHNY and CDR2 is SVGAGI (reference sequence). The ends were cut back, 5 bases at V and 2 bases at J, with 9 bases in the middle. The CDR3 spans 14 residues. CDR3 DNA: TGTGCCAGCAGTCTCAGGGGTACTAATGAAAAACTGTTTTTT. Translating it yields CASSLRGTNEKLFF.

The V gene is TRBV5-4, the J gene TRBJ2-3; D is unresolved. The ends were cut back, 2 bases at V and 3 bases at J, with 4 bases in the middle. Per the germline V gene, CDR1 is SGHNT and CDR2 is YYREEE (reference sequence). The CDR3 covers 12 residues. As DNA, the CDR3 is TGTGCCAGCAGCTTACAAACAGATACGCAGTATTTT. Its translation is CASSLQTDTQYF.

The CDR3 coding sequence is TGTGCCAGCAGCATTGGGAGGGGCACAGATACGCAGTATTTT. This sequence encodes CASSIGRGTDTQYF. The V and J genes are TRBV11-3 and TRBJ2-3; 7 positions agree with TRBD2. Germline lookup yields CDR1 SGHNT and CDR2 YENEEA. The J segment lost 1 base and the V segment lost 5 bases, leaving 3 bases of the junction unmatched. There are 14 residues in the CDR3.

The chain couples TRBV9 to TRBJ2-1; 10 positions match TRBD2. CDR1 and CDR2 from the germline V gene are SGDLS and YYNGEE. After removal of 4 bases from V and 4 bases from J, the junction contained 5 bases not matched to a gene. This CDR3 contains 15 residues. The CDR3 DNA is TGTGCCAGCAGCTATGGACTAGCGGATTACAATGAGCAGTTCTTC. This sequence encodes CASSYGLADYNEQFF.

Details on this clone: The junction differs from germline at one of its ends, possibly a read error. The rearrangement links TRBV19 to TRBJ1-5; possible D gene TRBD1, 5 bases. Germline CDR1 is LNHDA and CDR2 is SQIVND (reference sequence). CDR3 length: 16 amino acids. CDR3 sequence reads: CASRLRDYGSSQPQHF. The CDR3 nucleotides are TGTGCCAGTAGACTCCGGGACTACGGGAGCAGTCAGCCCCAGCATTTT.

J is TRBJ2-3 and V is TRBV5-1; D not certain. The CDR3 runs 16 residues. Looked up from germline, CDR1 is SGHRS and CDR2 is YFSETQ. Trimming removed 3 bases from V and 0 bases from J, with 14 bases in between. The CDR3 reads CASSSGRRSSTDTQYF. For the CDR3, the DNA is TGCGCCAGCAGCTCTGGGCGACGTAGTAGCACAGATACGCAGTATTTT. Full variable domain (remainder filled in from reference TRBV5-1 and TRBJ2-3): KAGVTQTPRYLIKTRGQQVTLSCSPISGHRSVSWYQQTPGQGLQFLFEYFSETQRNKGNFPGRFSGRQFSNSRSEMNVSTLELGDSALYLCASSSGRRSSTDTQYFGPGTRLTVL.